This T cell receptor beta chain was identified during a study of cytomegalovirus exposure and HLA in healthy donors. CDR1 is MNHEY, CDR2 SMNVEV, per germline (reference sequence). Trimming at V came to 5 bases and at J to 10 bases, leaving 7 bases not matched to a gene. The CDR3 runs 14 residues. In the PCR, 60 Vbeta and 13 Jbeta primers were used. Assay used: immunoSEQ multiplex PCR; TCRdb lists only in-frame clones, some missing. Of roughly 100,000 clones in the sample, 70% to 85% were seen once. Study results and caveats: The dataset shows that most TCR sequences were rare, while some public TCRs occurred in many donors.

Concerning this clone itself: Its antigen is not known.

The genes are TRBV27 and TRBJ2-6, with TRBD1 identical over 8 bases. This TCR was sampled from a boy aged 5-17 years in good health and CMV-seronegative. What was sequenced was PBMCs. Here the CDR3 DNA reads TGTGCCAGCAGTCCCAGGGACAGGCCGAACGTCCTGACTTTC. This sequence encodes CASSPRDRPNVLTF.